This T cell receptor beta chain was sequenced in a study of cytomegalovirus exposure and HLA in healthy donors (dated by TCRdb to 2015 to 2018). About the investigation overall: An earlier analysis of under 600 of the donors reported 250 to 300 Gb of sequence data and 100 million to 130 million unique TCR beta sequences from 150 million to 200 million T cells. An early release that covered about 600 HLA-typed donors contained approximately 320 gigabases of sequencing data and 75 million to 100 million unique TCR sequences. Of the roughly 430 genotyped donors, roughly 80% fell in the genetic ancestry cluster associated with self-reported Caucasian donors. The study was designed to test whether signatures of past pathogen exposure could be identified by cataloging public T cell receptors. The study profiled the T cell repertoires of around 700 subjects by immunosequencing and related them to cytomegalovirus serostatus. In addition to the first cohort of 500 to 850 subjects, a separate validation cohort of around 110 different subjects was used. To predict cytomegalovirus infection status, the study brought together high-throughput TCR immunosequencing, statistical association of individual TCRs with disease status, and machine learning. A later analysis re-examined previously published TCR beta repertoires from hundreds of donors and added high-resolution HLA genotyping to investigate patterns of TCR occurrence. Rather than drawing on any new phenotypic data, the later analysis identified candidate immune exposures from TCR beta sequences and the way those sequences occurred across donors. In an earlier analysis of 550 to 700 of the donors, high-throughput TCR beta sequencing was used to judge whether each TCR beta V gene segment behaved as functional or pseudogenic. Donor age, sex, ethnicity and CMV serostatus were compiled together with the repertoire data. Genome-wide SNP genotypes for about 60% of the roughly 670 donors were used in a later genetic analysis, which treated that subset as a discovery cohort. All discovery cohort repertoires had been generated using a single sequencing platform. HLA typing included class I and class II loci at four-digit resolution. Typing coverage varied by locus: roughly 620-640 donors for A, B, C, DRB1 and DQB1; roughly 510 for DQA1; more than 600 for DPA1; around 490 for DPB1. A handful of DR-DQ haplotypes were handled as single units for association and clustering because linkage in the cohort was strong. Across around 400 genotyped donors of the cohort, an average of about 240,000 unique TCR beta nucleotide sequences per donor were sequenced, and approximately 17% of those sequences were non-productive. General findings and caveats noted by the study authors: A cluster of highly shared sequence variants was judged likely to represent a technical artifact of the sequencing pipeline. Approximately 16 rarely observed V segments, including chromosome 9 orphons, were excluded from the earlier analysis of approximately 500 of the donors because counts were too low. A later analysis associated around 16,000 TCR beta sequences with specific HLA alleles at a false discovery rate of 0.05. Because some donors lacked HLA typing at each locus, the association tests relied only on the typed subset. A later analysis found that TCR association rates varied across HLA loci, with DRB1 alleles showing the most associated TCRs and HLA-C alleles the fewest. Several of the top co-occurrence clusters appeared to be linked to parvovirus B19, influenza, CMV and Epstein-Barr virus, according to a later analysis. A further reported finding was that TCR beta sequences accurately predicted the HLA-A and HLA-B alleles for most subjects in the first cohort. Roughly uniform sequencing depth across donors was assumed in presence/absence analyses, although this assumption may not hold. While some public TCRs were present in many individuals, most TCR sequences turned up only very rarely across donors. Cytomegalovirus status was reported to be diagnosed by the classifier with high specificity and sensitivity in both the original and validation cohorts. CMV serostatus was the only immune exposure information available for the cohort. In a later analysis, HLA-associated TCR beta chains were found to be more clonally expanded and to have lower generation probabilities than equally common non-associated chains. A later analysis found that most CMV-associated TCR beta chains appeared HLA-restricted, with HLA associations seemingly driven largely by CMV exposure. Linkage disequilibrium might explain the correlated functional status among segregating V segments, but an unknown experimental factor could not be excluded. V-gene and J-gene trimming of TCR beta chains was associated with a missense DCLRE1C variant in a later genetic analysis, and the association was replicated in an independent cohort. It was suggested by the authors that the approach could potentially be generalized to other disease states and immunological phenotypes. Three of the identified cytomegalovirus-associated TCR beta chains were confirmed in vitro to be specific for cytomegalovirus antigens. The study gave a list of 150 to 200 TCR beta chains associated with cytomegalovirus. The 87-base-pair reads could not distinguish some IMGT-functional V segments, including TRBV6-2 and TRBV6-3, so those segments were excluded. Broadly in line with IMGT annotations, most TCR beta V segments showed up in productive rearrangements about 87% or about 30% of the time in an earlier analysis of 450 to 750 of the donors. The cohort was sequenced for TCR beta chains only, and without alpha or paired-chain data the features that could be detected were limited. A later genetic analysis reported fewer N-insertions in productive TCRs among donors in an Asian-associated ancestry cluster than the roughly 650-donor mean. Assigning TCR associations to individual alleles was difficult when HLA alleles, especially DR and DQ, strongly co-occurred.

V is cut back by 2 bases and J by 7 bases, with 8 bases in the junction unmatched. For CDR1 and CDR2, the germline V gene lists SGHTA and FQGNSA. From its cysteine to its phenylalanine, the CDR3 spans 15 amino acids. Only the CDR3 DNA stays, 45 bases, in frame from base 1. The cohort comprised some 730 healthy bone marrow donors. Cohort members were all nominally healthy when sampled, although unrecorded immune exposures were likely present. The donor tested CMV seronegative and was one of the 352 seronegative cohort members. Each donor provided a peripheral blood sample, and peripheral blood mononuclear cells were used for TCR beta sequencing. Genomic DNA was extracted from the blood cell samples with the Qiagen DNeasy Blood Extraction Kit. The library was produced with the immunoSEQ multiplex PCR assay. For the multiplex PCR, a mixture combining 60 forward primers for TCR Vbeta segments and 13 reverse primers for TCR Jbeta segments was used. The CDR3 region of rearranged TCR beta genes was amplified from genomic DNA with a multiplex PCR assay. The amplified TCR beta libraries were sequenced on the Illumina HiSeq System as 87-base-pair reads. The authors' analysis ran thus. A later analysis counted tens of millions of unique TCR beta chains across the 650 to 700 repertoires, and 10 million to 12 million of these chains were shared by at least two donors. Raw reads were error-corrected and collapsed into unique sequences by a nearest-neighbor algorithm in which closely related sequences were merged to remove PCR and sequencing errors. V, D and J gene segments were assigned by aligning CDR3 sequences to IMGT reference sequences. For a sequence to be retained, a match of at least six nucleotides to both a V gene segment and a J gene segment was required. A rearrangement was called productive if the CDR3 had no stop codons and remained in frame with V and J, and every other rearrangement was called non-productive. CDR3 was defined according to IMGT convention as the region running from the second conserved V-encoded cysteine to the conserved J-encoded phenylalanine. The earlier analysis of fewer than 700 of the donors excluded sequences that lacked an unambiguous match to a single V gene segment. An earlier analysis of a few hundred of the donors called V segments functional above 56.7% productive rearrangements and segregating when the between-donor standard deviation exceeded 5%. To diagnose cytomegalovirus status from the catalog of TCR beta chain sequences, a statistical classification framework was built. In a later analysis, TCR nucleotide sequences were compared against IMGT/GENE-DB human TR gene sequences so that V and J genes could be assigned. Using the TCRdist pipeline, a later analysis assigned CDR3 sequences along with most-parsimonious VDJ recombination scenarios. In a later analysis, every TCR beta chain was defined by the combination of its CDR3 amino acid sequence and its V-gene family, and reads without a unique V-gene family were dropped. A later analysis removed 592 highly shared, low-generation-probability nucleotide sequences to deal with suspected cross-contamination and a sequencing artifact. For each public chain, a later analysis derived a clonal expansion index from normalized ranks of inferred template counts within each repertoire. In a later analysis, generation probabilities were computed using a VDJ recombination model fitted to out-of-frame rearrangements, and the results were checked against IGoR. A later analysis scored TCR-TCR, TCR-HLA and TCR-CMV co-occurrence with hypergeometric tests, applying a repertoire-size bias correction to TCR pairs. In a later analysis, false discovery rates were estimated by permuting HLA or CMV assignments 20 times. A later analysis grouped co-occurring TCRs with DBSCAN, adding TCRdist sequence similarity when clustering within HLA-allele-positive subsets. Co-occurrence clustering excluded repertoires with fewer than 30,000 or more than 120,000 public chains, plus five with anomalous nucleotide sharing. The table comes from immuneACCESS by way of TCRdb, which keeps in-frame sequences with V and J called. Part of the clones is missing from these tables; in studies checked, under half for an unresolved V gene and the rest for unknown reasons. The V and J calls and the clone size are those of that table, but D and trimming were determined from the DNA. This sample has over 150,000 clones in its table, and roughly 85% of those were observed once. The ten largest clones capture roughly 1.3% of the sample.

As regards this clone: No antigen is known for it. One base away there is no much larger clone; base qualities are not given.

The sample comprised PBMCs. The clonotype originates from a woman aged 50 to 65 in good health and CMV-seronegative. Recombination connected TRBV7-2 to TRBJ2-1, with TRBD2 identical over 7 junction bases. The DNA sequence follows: TGTGCCAGCAGCTTATTTGGGGGAGGGCCTAATGAGCAGTTCTTC. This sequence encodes CASSLFGGGPNEQFF.